This T cell receptor (beta chain) was obtained from a study of OX40 agonist ivuxolimab in advanced cancers. Study background: Past anti-PD-1, anti-PD-L1 or anti-CTLA-4 therapy was accepted, and 40% had received some.

Sequencing used immunoSEQ multiplex PCR; TCRdb keeps in-frame clones, though not all of them. The sample includes roughly 50,000 clones, more than 70% of them seen just once. Comment on this clone: Its antigen is as yet unknown.

General study points: In the 0.1-3.0 mg/kg groups, partial responders showed among the lowest expansion. Low normalized T-cell clonal expansion also characterized some of the nonresponders.

Systemic immunosuppression or autoimmune disease history was grounds to exclude patients. This receptor was taken from an adult with an advanced solid tumor such as melanoma, head and neck, liver or kidney cancer. The sample consisted of CD4+ or CD8+ T cells sorted from blood, taken in a trial of the OX40 agonist ivuxolimab.

CDR3 loop: CASSLARSLGGYEQYF. CDR3 nucleotides: TGTGCCAGCAGCTTAGCCCGGAGCCTCGGGGGCTACGAGCAGTACTTC. The chain is built from TRBV7-9 and TRBJ2-7; D perhaps matches TRBD2 (6 bases). The CDR3 has 16 amino acids. Per germline, CDR1 SEHNR and CDR2 FQNEAQ (reference sequence). The ends were cut back, 0 bases at V and 3 bases at J, with 15 bases in the middle.